This T cell receptor (beta chain) was observed in a study of cytomegalovirus exposure and HLA in healthy donors. Study-wide points: The authors reported that TCR beta sequences could predict HLA-A and HLA-B alleles. These predictions were accurate for most subjects in the first cohort.

The J segment lost 4 bases and the V segment lost 4 bases, leaving 4 bases of the junction unmatched. The V gene's germline CDR1 is SEHNR and CDR2 FQNEAQ (reference sequence). The CDR3 has 14 residues. A multiplex PCR was run with 60 Vbeta primers and 13 Jbeta primers. Authors' methods: Approximately 12 million of the 80 million or so unique TCR beta chains counted in a later analysis were shared. Assay: immunoSEQ multiplex PCR; the TCRdb copy retains only in-frame clones and omits some. V and J calls and clone size come straight from that table; D and trimming were deduced from the DNA. The sample has about 160,000 clones, about 72% seen once. These donors counted as nominally healthy when sampled, but unrecorded immune exposures were likely. To note about this clone: The target antigen is unknown.

V usage is TRBV7-9 and J usage is TRBJ1-2, with 9 bases fitting TRBD1. This TCR was recovered from a man aged 45 to 65 in good health and CMV-seropositive. Sequencing used PBMCs. CDR3 residues: CASSSGQGGYGYTF. CDR3 in DNA: TGTGCCAGCAGCTCGGGACAGGGAGGCTATGGCTACACCTTC.